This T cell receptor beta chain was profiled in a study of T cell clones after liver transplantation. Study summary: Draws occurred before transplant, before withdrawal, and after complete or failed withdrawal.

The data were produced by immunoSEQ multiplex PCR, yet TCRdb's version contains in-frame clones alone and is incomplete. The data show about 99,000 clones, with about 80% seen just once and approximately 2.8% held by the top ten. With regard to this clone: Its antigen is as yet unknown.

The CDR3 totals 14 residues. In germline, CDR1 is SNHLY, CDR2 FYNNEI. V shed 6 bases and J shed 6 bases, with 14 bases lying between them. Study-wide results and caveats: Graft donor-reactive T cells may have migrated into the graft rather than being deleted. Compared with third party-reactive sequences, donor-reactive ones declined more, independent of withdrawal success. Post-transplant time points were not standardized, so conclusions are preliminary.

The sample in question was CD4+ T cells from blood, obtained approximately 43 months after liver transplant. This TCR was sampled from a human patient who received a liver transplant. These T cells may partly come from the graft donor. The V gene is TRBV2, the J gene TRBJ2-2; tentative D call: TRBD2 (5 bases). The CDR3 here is CASRRSGDPGELFF. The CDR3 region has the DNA TGTGCCAGCAGGCGATCCGGGGATCCCGGGGAGCTGTTTTTT. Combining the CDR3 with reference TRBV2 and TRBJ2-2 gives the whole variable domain EPEVTQTPSHQVTQMGQEVILRCVPISNHLYFYWYRQILGQKVEFLVSFYNNEISEKSEIFDDQFSVERPDGSNFTLKIRSTKLEDSAMYFCASRRSGDPGELFFGEGSRLTVL.